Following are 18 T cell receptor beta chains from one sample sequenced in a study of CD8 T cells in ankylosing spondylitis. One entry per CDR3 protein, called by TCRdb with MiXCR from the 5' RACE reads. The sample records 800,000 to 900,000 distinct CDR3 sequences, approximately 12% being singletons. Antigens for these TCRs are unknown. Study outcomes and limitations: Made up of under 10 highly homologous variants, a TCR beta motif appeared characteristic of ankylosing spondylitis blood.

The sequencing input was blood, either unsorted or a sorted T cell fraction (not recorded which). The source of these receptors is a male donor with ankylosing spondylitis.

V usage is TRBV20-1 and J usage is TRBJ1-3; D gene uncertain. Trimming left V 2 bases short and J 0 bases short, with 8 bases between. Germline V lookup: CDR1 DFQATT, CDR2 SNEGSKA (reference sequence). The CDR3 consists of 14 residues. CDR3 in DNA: TGCAGTGCTAGAACACGAAGCTCTGGAAACACCATATATTTT. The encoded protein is CSARTRSSGNTIYF.

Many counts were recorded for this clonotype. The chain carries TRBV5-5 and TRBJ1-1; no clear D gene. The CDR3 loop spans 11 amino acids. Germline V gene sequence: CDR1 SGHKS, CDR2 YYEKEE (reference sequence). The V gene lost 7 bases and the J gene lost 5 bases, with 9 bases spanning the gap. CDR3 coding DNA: TGTGCCAGCCGTATTCGTACTGAAGCTTTCTTT. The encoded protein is CASRIRTEAFF.

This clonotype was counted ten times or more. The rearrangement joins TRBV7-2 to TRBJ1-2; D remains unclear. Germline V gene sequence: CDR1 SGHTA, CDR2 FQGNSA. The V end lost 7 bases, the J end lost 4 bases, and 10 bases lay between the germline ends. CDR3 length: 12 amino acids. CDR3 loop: CASTRGSYGYTF. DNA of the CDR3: TGTGCCAGCACCCGAGGCAGCTATGGCTACACCTTC.

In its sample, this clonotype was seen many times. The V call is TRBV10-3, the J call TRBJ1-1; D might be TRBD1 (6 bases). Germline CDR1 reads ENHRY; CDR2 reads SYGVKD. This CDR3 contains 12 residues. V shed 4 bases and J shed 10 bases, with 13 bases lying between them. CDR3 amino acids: CAISVSGATAFF. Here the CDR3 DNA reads TGTGCCATCAGTGTTTCAGGGGCGACAGCTTTCTTT.

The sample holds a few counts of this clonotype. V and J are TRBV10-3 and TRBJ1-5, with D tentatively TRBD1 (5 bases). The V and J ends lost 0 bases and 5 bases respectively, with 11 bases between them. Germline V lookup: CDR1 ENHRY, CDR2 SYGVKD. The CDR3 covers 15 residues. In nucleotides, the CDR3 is TGTGCCATCAGTGAGTCGTGGGGGGGATATCAGCCCCAGCATTTT. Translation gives CAISESWGGYQPQHF.

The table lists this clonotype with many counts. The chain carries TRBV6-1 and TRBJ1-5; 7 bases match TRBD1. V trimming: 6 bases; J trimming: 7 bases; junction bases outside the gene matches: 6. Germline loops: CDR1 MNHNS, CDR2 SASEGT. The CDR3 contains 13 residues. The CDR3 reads CASSSDRDQPQHF. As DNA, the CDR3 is TGTGCCAGCAGCTCTGACAGGGACCAGCCCCAGCATTTT.

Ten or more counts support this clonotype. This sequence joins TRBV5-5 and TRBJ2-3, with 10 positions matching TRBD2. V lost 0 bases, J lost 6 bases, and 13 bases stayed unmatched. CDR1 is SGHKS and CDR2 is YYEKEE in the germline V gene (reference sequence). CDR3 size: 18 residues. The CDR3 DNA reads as TGTGCCAGCAGCTTGGCCGGTCTTGGACTAGCGGCGTTGGATACGCAGTATTTT. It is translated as CASSLAGLGLAALDTQYF.

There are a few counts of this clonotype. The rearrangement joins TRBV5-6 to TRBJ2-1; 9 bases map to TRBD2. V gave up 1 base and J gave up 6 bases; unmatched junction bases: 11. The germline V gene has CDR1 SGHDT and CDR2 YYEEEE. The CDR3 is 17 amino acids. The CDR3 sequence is CASSLSLGGGVPNEQFF. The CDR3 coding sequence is TGTGCCAGCAGCTTGAGTCTTGGCGGGGGGGTCCCCAATGAGCAGTTCTTC.

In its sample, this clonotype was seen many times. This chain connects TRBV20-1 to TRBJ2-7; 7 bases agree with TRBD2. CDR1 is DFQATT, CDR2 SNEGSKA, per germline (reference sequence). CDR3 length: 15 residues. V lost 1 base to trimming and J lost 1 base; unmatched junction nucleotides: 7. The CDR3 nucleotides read TGCAGTGCTAGAGGGGGCGGGAGAGGATCCTACGAGCAGTACTTC. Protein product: CSARGGGRGSYEQYF.

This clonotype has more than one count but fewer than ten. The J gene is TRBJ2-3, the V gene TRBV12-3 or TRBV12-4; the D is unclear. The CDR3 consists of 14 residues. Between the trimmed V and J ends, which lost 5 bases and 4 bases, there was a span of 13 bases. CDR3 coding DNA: TGTGCCAGCAGTCCTAGTCTCTACGCAGATACGCAGTATTTT. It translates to CASSPSLYADTQYF.

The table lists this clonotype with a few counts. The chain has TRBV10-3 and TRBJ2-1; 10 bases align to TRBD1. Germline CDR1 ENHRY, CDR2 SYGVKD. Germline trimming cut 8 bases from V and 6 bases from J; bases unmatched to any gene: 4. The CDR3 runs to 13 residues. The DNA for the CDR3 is TGTGCCATCGGAAGGACAGGGGGCAATGAGCAGTTCTTC. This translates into CAIGRTGGNEQFF.

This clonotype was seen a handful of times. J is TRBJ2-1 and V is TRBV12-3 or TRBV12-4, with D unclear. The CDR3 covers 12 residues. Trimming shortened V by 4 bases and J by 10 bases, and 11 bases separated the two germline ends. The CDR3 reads CASSYQAQEQFF. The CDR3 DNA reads TGTGCCAGCAGTTATCAGGCCCAGGAGCAGTTCTTC.

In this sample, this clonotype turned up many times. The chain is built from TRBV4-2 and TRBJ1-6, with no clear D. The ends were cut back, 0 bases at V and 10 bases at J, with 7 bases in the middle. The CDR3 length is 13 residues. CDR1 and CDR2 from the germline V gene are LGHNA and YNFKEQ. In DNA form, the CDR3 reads TGTGCCAGCAGCCAAGAGGGTGGATCACCCCTCCACTTT. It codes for CASSQEGGSPLHF.

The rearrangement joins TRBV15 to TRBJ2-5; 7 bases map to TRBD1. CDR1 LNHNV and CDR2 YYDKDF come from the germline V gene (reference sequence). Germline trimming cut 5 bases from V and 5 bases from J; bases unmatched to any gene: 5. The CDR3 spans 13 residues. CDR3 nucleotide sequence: TGTGCCACCAGCGAGACCAGGGGGGAGACCCAGTACTTC. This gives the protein CATSETRGETQYF.

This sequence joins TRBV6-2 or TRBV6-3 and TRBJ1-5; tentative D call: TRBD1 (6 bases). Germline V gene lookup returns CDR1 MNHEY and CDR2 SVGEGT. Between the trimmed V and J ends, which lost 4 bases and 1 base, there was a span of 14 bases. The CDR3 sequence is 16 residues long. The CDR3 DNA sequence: TGTGCCAGCAGTTTTCGAGGGGGATGGAGCAATCAGCCCCAGCATTTT. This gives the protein CASSFRGGWSNQPQHF.

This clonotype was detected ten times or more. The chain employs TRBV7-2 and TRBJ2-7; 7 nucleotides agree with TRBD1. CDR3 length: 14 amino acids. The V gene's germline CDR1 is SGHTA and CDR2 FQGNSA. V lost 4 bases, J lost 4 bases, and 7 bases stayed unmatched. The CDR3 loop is CASSSGQANYEQYF. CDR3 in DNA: TGTGCCAGCAGCTCCGGACAGGCAAATTACGAGCAGTACTTC.

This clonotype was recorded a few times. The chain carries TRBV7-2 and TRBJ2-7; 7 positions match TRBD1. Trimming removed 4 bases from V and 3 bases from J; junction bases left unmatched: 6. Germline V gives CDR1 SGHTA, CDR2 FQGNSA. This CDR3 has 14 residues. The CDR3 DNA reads TGTGCCAGCAGCTCAGGACAGGCCTACTACGAGCAGTACTTC. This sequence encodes CASSSGQAYYEQYF.

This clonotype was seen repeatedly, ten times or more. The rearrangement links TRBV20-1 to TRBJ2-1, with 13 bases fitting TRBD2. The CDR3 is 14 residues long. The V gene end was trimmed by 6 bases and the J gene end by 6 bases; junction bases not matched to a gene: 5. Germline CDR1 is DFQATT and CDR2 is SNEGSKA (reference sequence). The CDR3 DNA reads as TGCAGTGCGCCGACTAGCGGGGGGCTCAATGAGCAGTTCTTC. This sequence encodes CSAPTSGGLNEQFF.